Following are 12 T cell receptor beta chains from one sample sequenced in a study of T-cell reconstitution after alpha-beta-depleted transplantation in children. A library of TCRbeta sequences, prepared with unique molecular identifiers, was generated. One entry per CDR3 protein results from TCRdb running MiXCR on the PCR reads. The sample has hundreds of thousands of distinct CDR3 sequences; around 7.8% are singletons. Material: PBMCs, mostly from graft donor cells, obtained 180 days after TCRalphabeta/CD19-depleted stem cell transplant. Receptors originate from a male patient between 5 and 17 years old who had a stem cell transplant for acute lymphoblastic leukemia, so the T cells may come from the graft donor.

Comment on this clonotype: A much larger clone differs by one base, so this may be a read error. The chain carries TRBV27 and TRBJ2-7; D possibly uses TRBD1 or TRBD2 (5 bases each). This CDR3 comprises 15 residues. Per germline, CDR1 MNHEY and CDR2 SMNVEV (reference sequence). CDR3 in amino acids: CASRTNRDPGYDQYF. The DNA for the CDR3 is TGTGCCAGCAGAACCAACCGGGACCCGGGCTACGATCAGTACTTC.

This clonotype was picked up many times. The chain has TRBV27 and TRBJ2-7; either TRBD1 or TRBD2 may fit D (5 bases each). CDR1 and CDR2 (germline): MNHEY, SMNVEV (reference sequence). The ends were cut back, 3 bases at V and 2 bases at J, with 14 bases in the middle. The CDR3 runs to 15 residues. The CDR3 nucleotides read TGTGCCAGCAGTTTCAGGGCGTCGGGAACCTACGAGCAGTACTTC. It encodes CASSFRASGTYEQYF.

The sample holds many counts of this clonotype. The chain recombines TRBV20-1 with TRBJ2-3; D gene uncertain. This CDR3 is built from 13 residues. V was trimmed by 6 bases and J by 4 bases, leaving 14 bases between them. CDR1 is DFQATT, CDR2 SNEGSKA, per germline (reference sequence). CDR3 protein: CSAQRRSADTQYF. CDR3 DNA sequence: TGCAGTGCCCAACGAAGGAGCGCAGATACGCAGTATTTT.

This clonotype showed up many times. The chain recombines TRBV6-6 with TRBJ2-7; 7 nucleotides match TRBD1. This CDR3 has 11 residues. With V trimmed by 6 bases and J by 6 bases, 2 bases remained unmatched. CDR1 is MNHNY, CDR2 SVGAGI, per germline (reference sequence). DNA of the CDR3: TGTGCCAGCAGGACAGGGCCCGAGCAGTACTTC. Protein sequence: CASRTGPEQYF.

This clonotype was counted ten times or more. The gene calls are TRBV7-2 and TRBJ1-4; the D gene is possibly TRBD1 (5 bases). Deletions cut 5 bases from V and 8 bases from J, with 24 bases between. Germline V CDR1 and CDR2: SGHTA, FQGNSA. There are 17 residues in the CDR3. CDR3 nucleotides: TGTGCCAGCAGCCCGAAGGGGAGGGCAGGGAAGGTCGAAAAACTGTTTTTT. This gives the protein CASSPKGRAGKVEKLFF.

This clonotype was recorded at least ten times. The chain carries TRBV29-1 and TRBJ1-2; D is undetermined. V was clipped by 8 bases and J by 0 bases, with 10 bases between them. CDR1 and CDR2 from the germline V gene are SQVTM and ANQGSEA. There are 12 residues in the CDR3. CDR3: CSQSDPNYGYTF. In DNA form, the CDR3 reads TGCAGCCAGTCAGATCCTAACTATGGCTACACCTTC.

This clonotype was detected many times. The chain combines TRBV4-2 with TRBJ1-1; TRBD1 might be the D (6 bases). The germline gives CDR1 LGHNA, CDR2 YNFKEQ. Trimming shortened V by 0 bases and J by 0 bases, and 8 bases separated the two germline ends. The CDR3 extends over 15 amino acids. The CDR3 protein is CASSQEGGLNTEAFF. The CDR3 DNA sequence: TGTGCCAGCAGCCAAGAGGGGGGGCTGAACACTGAAGCTTTCTTT.

This clonotype was observed at least ten times. The chain joins TRBV5-1 to TRBJ2-1; TRBD1 agrees at 10 bases. This CDR3 spans 14 amino acids. Germline V gene lookup returns CDR1 SGHRS and CDR2 YFSETQ. J lost 7 bases, V lost 3 bases, and 4 bases had no gene match. The CDR3 loop reads CASSSGTGVNEQFF. The DNA for the CDR3 is TGCGCCAGCAGCTCCGGGACAGGGGTAAATGAGCAGTTCTTC.

A few counts support this clonotype. The J gene is TRBJ1-5, the V gene TRBV12-2. TRBV12-2 is assigned pseudogene status. The CDR3 contains 14 residues. CDR3 region: CASRLGYSNQPQHF. The CDR3 DNA sequence: TGTGCAAGTCGCTTAGGATATAGCAATCAGCCCCAGCATTTT.

This clonotype was picked up many times. The CDR3 spells CASSLAAGRRLAGYTF. DNA for the CDR3: TGTGCCAGCAGCTTAGCCGCAGGGAGGAGGCTTGCTGGCTACACCTTC. The rearrangement links TRBV7-2 to TRBJ1-2; TRBD1 is a possible D gene (5 bases). The CDR3 length is 16 residues. Germline CDR1 reads SGHTA; CDR2 reads FQGNSA. V was clipped by 0 bases and J by 7 bases, with 18 bases between them.

The sample holds many counts of this clonotype. This chain links TRBV7-2 with TRBJ2-7; D is ambiguous. The germline V and J ends were trimmed by 2 bases and 4 bases, with 12 bases remaining between them. Looked up from germline, CDR1 is SGHTA and CDR2 is FQGNSA. The CDR3 extends over 14 amino acids. The CDR3 spells CASSLYPSRYEQYF. DNA for the CDR3: TGTGCCAGCAGCTTATACCCCAGTAGGTACGAGCAGTACTTC. Full variable domain (rest looked up from reference TRBV7-2 and TRBJ2-7): GAGVSQSPSNKVTEKGKDVELRCDPISGHTALYWYRQSLGQGLEFLIYFQGNSAPDKSGLPSDRFSAERTGGSVSTLTIQRTQQEDSAVYLCASSLYPSRYEQYFGPGTRLTVT.

This clonotype came up many times. V is TRBV28 and J is TRBJ1-1; no definite D call. The CDR3 covers 15 residues. The ends were cut back, 2 bases at V and 0 bases at J, with 10 bases in the middle. Germline V CDR1 and CDR2: MDHEN, SYDVKM. CDR3 sequence: CASSLIAGMNTEAFF. The CDR3 DNA sequence: TGTGCCAGCAGTTTAATTGCGGGGATGAACACTGAAGCTTTCTTT.